These 21 T cell receptor beta chains were sequenced from one sample in a study of blood T cell repertoires in COVID-19. Generated by immunoSEQ multiplex PCR, the TCRdb table keeps only in-frame clones and is missing some. Altogether 9,500 to 11,000 clones are present, around 85% being singletons, with the ten largest covering around 7.7%. Sequencing was performed on peripheral blood. These receptor sequences come from a man between 65 and 80 years old with active COVID-19.

This clone was detected only a few times. The gene calls are TRBV6-4 and TRBJ2-5, with 15 bases lining up with TRBD2. Trimming removed 6 bases from V and 5 bases from J; junction bases left unmatched: 4. This CDR3 comprises 15 residues. CDR1 and CDR2 from the germline V gene are MRHNA and SNTAGT. The CDR3 spells CASRGTSGGQETQYF. CDR3 coding DNA: TGTGCCAGCAGGGGGACTAGCGGGGGGCAGGAGACCCAGTACTTC.

The chain is built from TRBV18 and TRBJ2-2; 7 bases match TRBD1. The CDR3 totals 17 residues. The ends lost 3 bases at V and 4 bases at J; junction bases unmatched: 11. The germline CDR1 and CDR2 sequences are KGHSH and LQKENI. DNA for the CDR3: TGTGCCAGCTCACCGACTACTCCGGGACAGACCACCGGGGAGCTGTTTTTT. This encodes CASSPTTPGQTTGELFF.

V usage is TRBV19 and J usage is TRBJ2-3; a weak D match, TRBD2 (6 bases). The CDR3 covers 14 residues. V was cut by 5 bases and J by 2 bases, with 11 bases left in between. Germline V gene sequence: CDR1 LNHDA, CDR2 SQIVND (reference sequence). CDR3 sequence (DNA): TGTGCCAGTAGTGGCGGGGCGTTCACAGATACGCAGTATTTT. Translating gives CASSGGAFTDTQYF.

The gene calls are TRBV18 and TRBJ2-5; weak D call: TRBD1 (6 bases). The CDR3 has 14 residues. Germline lookup yields CDR1 KGHSH and CDR2 LQKENI. V lost 3 bases to trimming and J lost 2 bases, with 10 bases between them. CDR3 bases: TGTGCCAGCTCACCCAGACAGGCGCAAGAGACCCAGTACTTC. It is translated as CASSPRQAQETQYF.

The chain has TRBV3-1 (or the pseudogene TRBV3-2) and TRBJ1-2; 12 bases fit TRBD1. Trimming at V came to 4 bases and at J to 4 bases, leaving 10 bases not matched to a gene. The CDR3 has 17 amino acids. CDR1 LGHDT and CDR2 YNNKEL come from the germline V gene (reference sequence). The chain's CDR3 is CASSLRDRGQGSYGYTF. The CDR3 DNA is TGTGCCAGCAGCCTTCGGGACAGGGGGCAGGGGAGCTATGGCTACACCTTC.

The rearrangement joins TRBV5-4 to TRBJ1-6; D possibly corresponds to TRBD1 (6 bases). The germline CDR1 and CDR2 sequences are SGHNT and YYREEE (reference sequence). This CDR3 spans 14 amino acids. The V and J ends lost 3 bases and 9 bases respectively, with 13 bases between them. In nucleotides, the CDR3 is TGTGCCAGCAGCTCGGACAGTATTTTTTCACCCCTCCACTTT. This sequence encodes CASSSDSIFSPLHF.

The chain is built from TRBV19 and TRBJ2-4, with D possibly being TRBD2 (5 bases). The CDR3 has 15 amino acids. Germline CDR1 LNHDA, CDR2 SQIVND (reference sequence). The V end lost 7 bases, the J end lost 0 bases, and 13 bases lay between the germline ends. DNA for the CDR3: TGTGCCAGTAATGAGGGCTCTCTAGCCAAAAACATTCAGTACTTC. Its translation is CASNEGSLAKNIQYF.

As to this clone: Germline and junction disagree at one end, which may indicate a read error. The genes are TRBV5-1 and TRBJ1-2; 9 bases fit TRBD1. Germline CDR1 reads SGHRS; CDR2 reads YFSETQ. The CDR3 runs 14 residues. The DNA of the CDR3 is TGCGCCAGCAGCCCAGCCGGACAGGGGTCCGGAATCGGTTTC. Translated: CASSPAGQGSGIGF.

The chain has TRBV27 and TRBJ2-2; D is possibly TRBD1 (6 bases). The germline V gene encodes CDR1 MNHEY and CDR2 SMNVEV (reference sequence). V was shortened by 7 bases and J by 1 base, with 7 bases between the two germline ends. There are 13 residues in the CDR3. The CDR3 DNA sequence: TGTGCCAGCACCAGGGGGAACACCGGGGAGCTGTTTTTT. It specifies CASTRGNTGELFF.

This clone came up once. The V gene is TRBV7-8, the J gene TRBJ1-3; D remains unclear. The CDR3 loop spans 16 amino acids. V was shortened by 1 base and J by 6 bases, with 16 bases between the two germline ends. Per germline, CDR1 SGHVS and CDR2 FQNEAQ. The CDR3 coding sequence is TGTGCCAGCAGCTTAGATCCGGGGAGAGCTGAAAACACCATATATTTT. Translation gives CASSLDPGRAENTIYF.

This sequence joins TRBV6-5 and TRBJ1-2; D is undetermined. The germline V and J ends were trimmed by 6 bases and 8 bases, with 13 bases remaining between them. The CDR3 covers 12 residues. The germline CDR1 and CDR2 sequences are MNHEY and SVGAGI. The CDR3 sequence: CASRRASSGYTF. The CDR3 coding sequence is TGTGCCAGCAGGAGGGCCTCGTCGGGCTACACCTTC.

The chain uses TRBV4-2 and TRBJ1-5; 7 bases align to TRBD1. This CDR3 comprises 14 residues. Per the germline V gene, CDR1 is LGHNA and CDR2 is YNFKEQ. Germline trimming cut 4 bases from V and 5 bases from J; bases unmatched to any gene: 5. CDR3 nucleotides: TGTGCCAGCAGCCTCAGGGGGGAGGATCAGCCCCAGCATTTT. Translating gives CASSLRGEDQPQHF.

This chain connects TRBV7-3 to TRBJ1-6, with 7 bases aligning to TRBD1. The CDR3 covers 13 residues. Looked up from germline, CDR1 is SGHTA and CDR2 is FQGTGA. V lost 3 bases and J lost 10; bases outside the gene matches: 3. CDR3 protein: CASSLQGGSPLHF. The CDR3 DNA reads TGTGCCAGCAGCTTGCAGGGGGGATCACCCCTCCACTTT.

The V call is TRBV7-2, the J call TRBJ2-1, with 10 nucleotides matching TRBD1. This CDR3 region has 15 residues. Trimming took 5 bases from V and 7 from J; bases not matched to a gene: 8. Germline CDR1 is SGHTA and CDR2 is FQGNSA. The CDR3 bases are TGTGCCAGCAGCCCCGACAGGGGGCGCGGAAATGAGCAGTTCTTC. Translation: CASSPDRGRGNEQFF.

The V gene is TRBV7-2, the J gene TRBJ1-3; D not resolved. CDR1 and CDR2 from the germline V gene are SGHTA and FQGNSA. CDR3 length equals 17 residues. V shed 2 bases and J shed 0 bases, with 14 bases lying between them. For the CDR3, the DNA is TGTGCCAGCAGCTTACGTCACAGTGAAAGCTCTGGAAACACCATATATTTT. Translation: CASSLRHSESSGNTIYF.

The chain couples TRBV9 to TRBJ2-3, with a weak D call TRBD1 (5 bases). Germline V lookup: CDR1 SGDLS, CDR2 YYNGEE. The CDR3 has 15 residues. V lost 2 bases, J lost 4 bases, and 14 bases lay in between. CDR3 region: CASSVVVGRADTQYF. The CDR3 DNA sequence: TGTGCCAGCAGCGTCGTAGTGGGGCGCGCAGATACGCAGTATTTT. The full variable domain, with the rest looked up from reference TRBV9 and TRBJ2-3, is DSGVTQTPKHLITATGQRVTLRCSPRSGDLSVYWYQQSLDQGLQFLIQYYNGEERAKGNILERFSAQQFPDLHSELNLSSLELGDSALYFCASSVVVGRADTQYFGPGTRLTVL.

Only one count was recorded for this clone. This CDR3 reads CASSPRADNNSPLHF. CDR3 in DNA: TGTGCCAGCAGCCCTCGAGCAGACAATAATTCACCCCTCCACTTT. The genes are TRBV7-6 and TRBJ1-6; D remains ambiguous. CDR3 length: 15 residues. Germline V gene data show CDR1 as SGHVS and CDR2 as FNYEAQ. The V end was cut by 5 bases, the J end by 5 bases, with 13 bases between.

CDR3 residues: CASSQAGTRGYSGELFF. DNA for the CDR3: TGCGCCAGCAGCCAGGCCGGGACTAGGGGTTATTCCGGGGAGCTGTTTTTT. This chain links TRBV5-1 with TRBJ2-2; 8 bases line up with TRBD2. Unmatched junction bases numbered 14, after V lost 4 bases and J lost 6 bases. This CDR3 contains 17 residues. Germline CDR1 is SGHRS and CDR2 is YFSETQ.

V gene TRBV19 combines with J gene TRBJ1-1, with D unresolved. This CDR3 is built from 14 residues. Trimming took 3 bases from V and 0 from J, leaving 8 bases between them. Germline V gene sequence: CDR1 LNHDA, CDR2 SQIVND (reference sequence). The CDR3 reads CASSMLYMNTEAFF. Here the CDR3 DNA reads TGTGCCAGTAGTATGTTGTACATGAACACTGAAGCTTTCTTT.

The chain uses TRBV4-3 and TRBJ2-7, with D possibly matching TRBD1 (5 bases). Germline CDR1 LGHNA, CDR2 YSLEER. V was pared by 0 bases and J by 6 bases, with 15 bases between. This CDR3 comprises 15 residues. This CDR3 reads CASSQDQGPSLEQYF. CDR3 nucleotides: TGCGCCAGCAGCCAAGACCAGGGCCCATCCCTCGAGCAGTACTTC.

J is TRBJ2-7 and V is TRBV27; D is perhaps TRBD1 (8 bases). The germline CDR1 and CDR2 sequences are MNHEY and SMNVEV (reference sequence). V dropped 4 bases and J dropped 5 bases, with 18 bases sitting between them. The CDR3 covers 15 residues. The CDR3 DNA sequence: TGTGCCAGCAGTTCAGGGGGCGGGGGACGGAACGAGCAGTACTTC. This gives the protein CASSSGGGGRNEQYF.